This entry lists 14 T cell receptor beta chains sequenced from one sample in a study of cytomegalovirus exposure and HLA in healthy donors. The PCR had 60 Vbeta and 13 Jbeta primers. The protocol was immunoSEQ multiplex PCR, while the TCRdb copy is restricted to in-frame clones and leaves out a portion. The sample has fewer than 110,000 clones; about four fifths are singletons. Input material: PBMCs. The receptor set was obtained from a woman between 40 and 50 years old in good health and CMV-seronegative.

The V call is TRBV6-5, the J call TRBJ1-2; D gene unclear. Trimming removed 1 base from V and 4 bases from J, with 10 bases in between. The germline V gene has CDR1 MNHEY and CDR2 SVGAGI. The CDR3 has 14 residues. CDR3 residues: CASSYFGGPYGYTF. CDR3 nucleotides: TGTGCCAGCAGTTACTTCGGAGGGCCCTATGGCTACACCTTC.

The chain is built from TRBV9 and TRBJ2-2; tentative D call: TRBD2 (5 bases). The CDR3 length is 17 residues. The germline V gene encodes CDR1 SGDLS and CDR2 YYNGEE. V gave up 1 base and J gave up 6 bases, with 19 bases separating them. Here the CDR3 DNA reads TGTGCCAGCAGCGTACATCCTATATTGGGAGAGCCCGGGGAGCTGTTTTTT. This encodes CASSVHPILGEPGELFF.

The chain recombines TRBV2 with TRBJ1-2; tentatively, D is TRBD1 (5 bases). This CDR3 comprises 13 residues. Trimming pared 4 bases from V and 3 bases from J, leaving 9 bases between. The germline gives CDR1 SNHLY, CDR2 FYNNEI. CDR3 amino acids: CASSAQQDYGYTF. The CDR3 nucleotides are TGTGCCAGCAGTGCTCAACAGGACTATGGCTACACCTTC.

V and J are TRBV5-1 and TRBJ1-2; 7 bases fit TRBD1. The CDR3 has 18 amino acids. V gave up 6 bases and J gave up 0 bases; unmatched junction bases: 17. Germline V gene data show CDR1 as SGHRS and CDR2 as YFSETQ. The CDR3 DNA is TGCGCCAGCACACACATGTCCGGTGACAGGGTTTCTAACTATGGCTACACCTTC. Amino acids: CASTHMSGDRVSNYGYTF.

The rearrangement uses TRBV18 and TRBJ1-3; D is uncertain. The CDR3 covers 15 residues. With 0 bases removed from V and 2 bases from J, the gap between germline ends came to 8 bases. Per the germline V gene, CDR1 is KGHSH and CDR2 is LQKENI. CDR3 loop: CASSPPGSAGNTIYF. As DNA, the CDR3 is TGTGCCAGCTCACCACCGGGGAGCGCTGGAAACACCATATATTTT.

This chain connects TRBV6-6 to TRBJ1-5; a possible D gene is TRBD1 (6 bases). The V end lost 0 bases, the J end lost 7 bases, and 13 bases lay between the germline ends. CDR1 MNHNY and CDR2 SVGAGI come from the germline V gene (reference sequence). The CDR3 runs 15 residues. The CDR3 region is CASSYSGDKDQPQHF. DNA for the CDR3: TGTGCCAGCAGTTACTCTGGGGACAAAGACCAGCCCCAGCATTTT.

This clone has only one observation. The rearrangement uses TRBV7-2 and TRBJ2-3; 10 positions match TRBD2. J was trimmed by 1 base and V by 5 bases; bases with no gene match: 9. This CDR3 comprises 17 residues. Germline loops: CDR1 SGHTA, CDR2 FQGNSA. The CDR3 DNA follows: TGTGCCAGCAGCCCCCGGACTAGCGGACACCGCACAGATACGCAGTATTTT. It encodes CASSPRTSGHRTDTQYF.

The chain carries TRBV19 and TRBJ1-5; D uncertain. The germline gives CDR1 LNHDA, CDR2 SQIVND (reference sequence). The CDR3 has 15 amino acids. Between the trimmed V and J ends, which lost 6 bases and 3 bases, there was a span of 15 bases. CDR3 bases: TGTGCCAGTAGGAGAGAGAGAGACTTCAATCAGCCCCAGCATTTT. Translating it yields CASRRERDFNQPQHF. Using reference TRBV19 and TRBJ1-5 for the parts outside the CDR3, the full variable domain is DGGITQSPKYLFRKEGQNVTLSCEQNLNHDAMYWYRQDPGQGLRLIYYSQIVNDFQKGDIAEGYSVSREKKESFPLTVTSAQKNPTAFYLCASRRERDFNQPQHFGDGTRLSIL.

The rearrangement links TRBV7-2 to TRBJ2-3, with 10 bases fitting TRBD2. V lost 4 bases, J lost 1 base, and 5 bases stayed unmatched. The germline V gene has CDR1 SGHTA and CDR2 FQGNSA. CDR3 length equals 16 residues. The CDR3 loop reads CASSSQAGGGTDTQYF. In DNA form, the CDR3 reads TGTGCCAGCAGCTCCCAAGCGGGAGGGGGCACAGATACGCAGTATTTT.

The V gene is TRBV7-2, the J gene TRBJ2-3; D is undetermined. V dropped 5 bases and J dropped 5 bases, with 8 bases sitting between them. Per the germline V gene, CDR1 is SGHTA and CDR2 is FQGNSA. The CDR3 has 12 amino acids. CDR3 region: CASSLVVDTQYF. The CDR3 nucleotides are TGTGCCAGCAGCCTAGTAGTAGATACGCAGTATTTT.

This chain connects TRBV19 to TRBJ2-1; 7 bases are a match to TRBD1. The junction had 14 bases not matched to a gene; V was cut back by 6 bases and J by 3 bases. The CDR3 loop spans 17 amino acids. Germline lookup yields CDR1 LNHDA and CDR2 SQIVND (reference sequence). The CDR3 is CASSSPPGQHFYNEQFF. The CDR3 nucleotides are TGTGCCAGTAGCAGTCCTCCGGGACAGCATTTCTACAATGAGCAGTTCTTC.

As DNA, the CDR3 is TGTGCGCTGAGGGGGTTGAACACTGAAGCTTTCTTT. This sequence encodes CALRGLNTEAFF. The rearrangement uses TRBV5-4 and TRBJ1-1; D perhaps matches TRBD1 (6 bases). This CDR3 contains 12 residues. Germline V gives CDR1 SGHNT, CDR2 YYREEE (reference sequence).

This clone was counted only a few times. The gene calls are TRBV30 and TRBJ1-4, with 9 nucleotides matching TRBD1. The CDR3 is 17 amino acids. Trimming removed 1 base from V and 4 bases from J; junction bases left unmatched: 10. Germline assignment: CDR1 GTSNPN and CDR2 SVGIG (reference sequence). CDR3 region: CAWSGVPGQGFNEKLFF. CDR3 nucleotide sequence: TGTGCCTGGAGTGGAGTCCCGGGACAGGGTTTTAATGAAAAACTGTTTTTT.

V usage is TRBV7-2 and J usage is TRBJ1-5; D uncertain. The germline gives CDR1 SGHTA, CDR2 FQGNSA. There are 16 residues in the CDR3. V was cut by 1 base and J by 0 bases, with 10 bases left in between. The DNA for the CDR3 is TGTGCCAGCAGCTTAGGGCAGGTCGATAGCAATCAGCCCCAGCATTTT. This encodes CASSLGQVDSNQPQHF.